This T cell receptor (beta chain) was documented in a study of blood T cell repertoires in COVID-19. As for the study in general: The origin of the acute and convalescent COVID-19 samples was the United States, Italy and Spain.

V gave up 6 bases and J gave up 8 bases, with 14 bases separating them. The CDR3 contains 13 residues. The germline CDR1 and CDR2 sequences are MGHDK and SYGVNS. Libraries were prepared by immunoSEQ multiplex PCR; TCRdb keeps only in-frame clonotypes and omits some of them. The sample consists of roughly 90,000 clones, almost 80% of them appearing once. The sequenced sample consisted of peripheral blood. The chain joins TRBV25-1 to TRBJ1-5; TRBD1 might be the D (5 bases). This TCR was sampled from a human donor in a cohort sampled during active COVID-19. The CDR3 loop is CASSDSSSKPQHF. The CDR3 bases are TGTGCCAGCAGCGACAGCTCGTCGAAGCCCCAGCATTTT.